This passage covers 22 T cell receptor beta chains from one sample sequenced in a study of siplizumab effects on memory and regulatory T cells. This table comes from immunoSEQ multiplex PCR, and its TCRdb copy is limited to in-frame clones, with some not included. The sample gives some 97,000 clones, 91% of which show up once; about 2.6% is in the top ten. The sample was CD4+ T cells sorted from blood. The receptors here all came from a human donor in good health. Some clones in this sample may be carry-over from other donors' samples.

The rearrangement joins TRBV6-1 to TRBJ2-1; 8 bases are shared with TRBD1. The trim removed 4 bases at V and 5 bases at J, leaving 10 bases unmatched. Germline V gene lookup returns CDR1 MNHNS and CDR2 SASEGT. This CDR3 has 16 residues. DNA of the CDR3: TGTGCCAGCAGTGGAGCATTGTCGGACAGGGACAATGAGCAGTTCTTC. It is translated as CASSGALSDRDNEQFF.

This rearrangement joins TRBV7-9 to TRBJ2-3; possible D gene TRBD2, 5 bases. CDR3 size: 14 residues. V was pared by 6 bases and J by 4 bases, with 14 bases between. Germline V gives CDR1 SEHNR, CDR2 FQNEAQ (reference sequence). CDR3 coding DNA: TGTGCCAGCAGGACTACACGCCGTCCAGATACGCAGTATTTT. Its translation is CASRTTRRPDTQYF.

The chain is built from TRBV28 and TRBJ2-5; a possible D gene is TRBD2 (5 bases). The DNA end lines up better with TRBJ2-7; the J call may be wrong. Germline values: CDR1 MDHEN, CDR2 SYDVKM. The CDR3 sequence is 14 residues long. The CDR3 DNA follows: TGTGCCAGCGCGCTGGCGGGTAGCTCCTACGAGCAGTACTTC. Amino acid sequence: CASALAGSSYEQYF.

This chain links TRBV6-6 with TRBJ1-1; D gene ambiguous. The CDR3 has 11 amino acids. V gave up 4 bases and J gave up 3 bases, with 3 bases separating them. Germline loops: CDR1 MNHNY, CDR2 SVGAGI (reference sequence). CDR3 in amino acids: CASSLDTEAFF. The CDR3 region has the DNA TGTGCCAGCAGTTTGGACACTGAAGCTTTCTTT.

This chain links TRBV2 with TRBJ1-2, with D perhaps matching TRBD1 (6 bases). From germline, CDR1 is SNHLY and CDR2 FYNNEI. V was shortened by 9 bases and J by 0 bases, with 17 bases between the two germline ends. CDR3 size: 15 residues. The CDR3 coding sequence is TGTGCCAGACGACAGGTTGTATTAGCTAACTATGGCTACACCTTC. It yields the protein CARRQVVLANYGYTF. The full variable domain, with the rest looked up from reference TRBV2 and TRBJ1-2, is EPEVTQTPSHQVTQMGQEVILRCVPISNHLYFYWYRQILGQKVEFLVSFYNNEISEKSEIFDDQFSVERPDGSNFTLKIRSTKLEDSAMYFCARRQVVLANYGYTFGSGTRLTVV.

This chain connects TRBV27 to TRBJ2-1; 10 nucleotides line up with TRBD2. In germline, CDR1 is MNHEY, CDR2 SMNVEV (reference sequence). The CDR3 consists of 17 residues. V was clipped by 8 bases and J by 0 bases; unmatched bases: 10. In DNA form, the CDR3 reads TGTGCCAGCGGCTCTAGCGGGAGTTTGGCCTCCTACAATGAGCAGTTCTTC. This sequence encodes CASGSSGSLASYNEQFF.

The V call is TRBV6-6, the J call TRBJ2-1, with D tentatively TRBD1 (5 bases). CDR1 MNHNY and CDR2 SVGAGI come from the germline V gene (reference sequence). Trimming took off 8 bases at V and 5 bases at J, with 13 bases between the two ends. The CDR3 consists of 13 residues. DNA for the CDR3: TGTGCCAGCCAAGGGGTAATCGACAATGAGCAGTTCTTC. It codes for CASQGVIDNEQFF.

The chain joins TRBV25-1 to TRBJ1-4; unclear D gene. The CDR3 extends over 15 amino acids. CDR1 and CDR2 (germline): MGHDK, SYGVNS. Deletions cut 5 bases from V and 7 bases from J, with 17 bases between. This chain's CDR3 is CASSKPGEHREKLFF. CDR3 in DNA: TGTGCCAGCAGTAAACCGGGAGAGCATCGTGAAAAACTGTTTTTT. The full variable domain, its missing parts supplied by reference TRBV25-1 and TRBJ1-4, is EADIYQTPRYLVIGTGKKITLECSQTMGHDKMYWYQQDPGMELHLIHYSYGVNSTEKGDLSSESTVSRIRTEHFPLTLESARPSHTSQYLCASSKPGEHREKLFFGSGTQLSVL.

The chain uses TRBV19 and TRBJ1-5; TRBD1 matches at 7 bases. The V and J ends lost 2 bases and 5 bases, in that order; junction bases with no gene match: 3. This CDR3 is 14 amino acids long. Germline CDR1 reads LNHDA; CDR2 reads SQIVND (reference sequence). The CDR3 bases are TGTGCCAGTAGTATATGGGACAGAGATCAGCCCCAGCATTTT. It codes for CASSIWDRDQPQHF.

The chain joins TRBV19 to TRBJ2-1; 9 bases match TRBD2. Germline lookup yields CDR1 LNHDA and CDR2 SQIVND (reference sequence). Trimming took 10 bases from V and 0 from J; bases not matched to a gene: 13. CDR3 size: 17 residues. The CDR3 nucleotides read TGTGCCACTAAGGGGCTAGCGGGGACTAGCTCCTACAATGAGCAGTTCTTC. This translates into CATKGLAGTSSYNEQFF.

This rearrangement joins TRBV10-3 to TRBJ1-1; 8 bases match TRBD1. There are 15 residues in the CDR3. CDR1 and CDR2 from the germline V gene are ENHRY and SYGVKD. After removal of 4 bases from V and 2 bases from J, the junction contained 6 bases not matched to a gene. The CDR3: CAISGKTGDNTEAFF. The CDR3 DNA is TGTGCCATCAGTGGAAAGACAGGGGACAACACTGAAGCTTTCTTT.

The V and J genes are TRBV7-3 and TRBJ2-5, with TRBD1 matching 7 bases. The germline V gene has CDR1 SGHTA and CDR2 FQGTGA. The CDR3 covers 14 residues. V trimming: 5 bases; J trimming: 5 bases; junction bases outside the gene matches: 8. CDR3 loop: CASSPTGMGETQYF. Here the CDR3 DNA reads TGTGCCAGCAGCCCGACAGGGATGGGGGAGACCCAGTACTTC.

The chain joins TRBV2 to TRBJ1-2; 9 bases agree with TRBD1. V shed 5 bases, J shed 6 bases, and the junction held 13 bases outside the gene matches. The CDR3 is made up of 16 amino acids. Germline-derived CDR1 and CDR2 are SNHLY and FYNNEI. The CDR3 DNA reads as TGTGCCAGCAGTCCAACTACCCTAGGGACAGGGAATGGCTACACCTTC. Its protein is CASSPTTLGTGNGYTF.

This chain joins TRBV7-9 and TRBJ1-5; no firm D call. CDR3 length: 13 residues. In germline, CDR1 is SEHNR, CDR2 FQNEAQ (reference sequence). V lost 8 bases and J 3 bases, leaving 11 bases between the germline ends. CDR3 bases: TGTGCCAGCGACGGCGGCCCCAATCAGCCCCAGCATTTT. Amino acids: CASDGGPNQPQHF.

CDR3 nucleotide sequence: TGTGCCAGCAGTGGGGGTATTTGCGGTTTAGCGGGAGGGCCTGGGCGTGAGCAGTTCTTC. It specifies CASSGGICGLAGGPGREQFF. The V call is TRBV6-4, the J call TRBJ2-1, with 11 positions matching TRBD2. The CDR3 length is 20 residues. Germline CDR1 is MRHNA and CDR2 is SNTAGT. The ends lost 4 bases at V and 9 bases at J; junction bases unmatched: 23.

The V call is TRBV7-2, the J call TRBJ2-5; D gene unclear. The CDR3 has 12 amino acids. V was pared by 1 base and J by 11 bases, with 11 bases between. Germline values: CDR1 SGHTA, CDR2 FQGNSA. CDR3 sequence: CASSLESKVQYF. CDR3 DNA sequence: TGTGCCAGCAGCTTAGAGAGCAAGGTGCAGTACTTC.

The sample holds one count of this clone. The chain employs TRBV28 and TRBJ2-7; 7 nucleotides align to TRBD2. The V gene's germline CDR1 is MDHEN and CDR2 SYDVKM. The CDR3 length is 15 residues. J lost 3 bases, V lost 3 bases, and 8 bases had no gene match. The CDR3 protein is CASSFMGAGFYEQYF. CDR3 bases: TGTGCCAGCAGTTTTATGGGAGCGGGATTCTACGAGCAGTACTTC.

For this clone: Distinct nucleotide sequences in the sample also encode this CDR3. The chain links TRBV7-8 to TRBJ2-7; tentative D call: TRBD2 (5 bases). The V gene lost 5 bases and the J gene lost 6 bases, with 23 bases spanning the gap. The CDR3 covers 16 residues. Germline values: CDR1 SGHVS, CDR2 FQNEAQ. The CDR3 DNA sequence: TGTGCCAGCAGCCCTTCGGGCGGGCGGCCGCGGAGCGAGCAGTACTTC. Translating gives CASSPSGGRPRSEQYF.

The chain links TRBV11-3 to TRBJ2-2; 8 positions match TRBD2. Looked up from germline, CDR1 is SGHNT and CDR2 is YENEEA. V lost 6 bases to trimming and J lost 4 bases; unmatched junction nucleotides: 4. The CDR3 is 14 amino acids. The CDR3 bases are TGTGCCAGCAGTCGGACTAGCCTCACCGGGGAGCTGTTTTTT. Protein sequence: CASSRTSLTGELFF.

The chain joins TRBV28 to TRBJ2-7, with D perhaps TRBD2 (5 bases). This CDR3 comprises 13 residues. Per germline, CDR1 MDHEN and CDR2 SYDVKM. Trimming shortened V by 6 bases and J by 2 bases, and 11 bases separated the two germline ends. In nucleotides, the CDR3 is TGTGCCAGCAGCGGGGTAAACACCTACGAGCAGTACTTC. Translation: CASSGVNTYEQYF.

In its sample, this clone was seen once. The CDR3 is CASSLLADPNEQYF. In nucleotides, the CDR3 is TGTGCCAGCAGTTTACTAGCGGACCCTAACGAGCAGTACTTC. The chain uses TRBV2 and TRBJ2-7, with 8 bases fitting TRBD2. Germline V gene data show CDR1 as SNHLY and CDR2 as FYNNEI. This CDR3 has 14 residues. V shed 5 bases, J shed 5 bases, and the junction held 8 bases outside the gene matches.

A note on this clone: At one boundary the junction diverges from the germline segment, which might be a read error. The chain carries TRBV6-5 and TRBJ2-7; D not resolved. The CDR3 spans 13 residues. The V gene's germline CDR1 is MNHEY and CDR2 SVGAGI. For the CDR3, the DNA is TGTGCCAGCAGTCTCTACCTCGGGCACCTAGGGCACTTC. This translates into CASSLYLGHLGHF.